This T cell receptor (beta chain) was documented in a study of PD-L1 blockade in urothelial cancer (TCRdb year 2017). Study-level background: Therapy was started in 2014 for all patients, and atezolizumab 1,200 mg was administered intravenously every 3 weeks. Twenty-five of 29 patients were males with bladder-origin urothelial cancer, and about 60% of the roughly 29 reported a prior smoking history. An ECOG performance status of 0 or 1 was recorded for the patients, and 0 to 3 prior chemotherapy regimens had been received by the patients. Blood samples were analyzed at 3 weeks after treatment start (second dose) and at 6 weeks after treatment start. Blood samples yielded a median of around 140,000 T cells and more than 80,000 unique TCRs, with median clonality about 0.08. Somatic, immune and clinical correlates of response to PD-L1 blockade with atezolizumab in urothelial cancer were the focus of an exploratory multi-omic analysis. TCR sequencing covered pretreatment tumor samples and matched, serially collected peripheral blood taken before and after atezolizumab treatment. Durable clinical benefit was defined as a progression-free survival longer than 6 months, and TCR features were additionally tested against progression-free survival and overall survival. In the same patients, pretreatment tumors underwent whole exome sequencing and RNA sequencing in addition to TCR sequencing. Durable clinical benefit was achieved by nine patients but not by the remaining 20. Pretreatment blood TCR-seq was available for about 28 patients, at least one posttreatment blood collection was obtained for some 24 patients, and tumor TCR-seq was available for some 24 patients.

To estimate absolute template abundance from read counts, synthetic TCR analog templates were spiked into each PCR. TCRbeta CDR3 regions were amplified from genomic DNA with bias-controlled V and J gene primers using the immunoSEQ assay. Sequencing of rearranged TCRbeta segments was done at approximately 20X coverage. The published analysis was carried out like this. Clustering was used to correct sequencing errors, and CDR3s were annotated against IMGT so that V, D and J genes could be assigned. Downstream analyses used only productive TCRbeta rearrangements, leaving out any out-of-frame or stop-codon sequences. Clonality was calculated as one minus the Shannon entropy normalized by the log of the number of unique productive sequences. Clones differing between time points or between blood and tumor were identified by Fisher's exact test with Benjamini-Hochberg correction at adjusted p below 0.01. What TCRdb holds here is the immuneACCESS table cut down to in-frame rearrangements. Part of the clones is not present; checked against another copy, under half of the missing clones reflect an unresolved V gene, and the others are unexplained. D and trimming come from the DNA, and the V and J calls and clone size come from that table. Present in this sample are about 39,000 clones, around 88% of which were seen just once. About 1.9% of the sample belongs to the ten largest clones.

A cohort of 25 to 30 patients with locally advanced or metastatic urothelial carcinoma, treated at Memorial Sloan Kettering on a trial protocol, was included. Peripheral blood mononuclear cells were collected pretreatment and during treatment, with between 1 and 8 total time points per patient. The Qiagen DNeasy Blood extraction kit was used to purify genomic DNA from total PBMCs and from tumor samples. Collected pretreatment and during treatment, PBMCs were isolated and stored as previously described. A word on this clone: The antigen it binds to is not known. Per-nucleotide qualities are absent, and no much larger clonotype sits a single base away.

Overall study outcomes, separate from this receptor: Improved progression-free and overall survival was associated with having pretreatment peripheral blood TCR clonality below the median. At 3 weeks after the start of treatment, tumor-associated TCR clones in peripheral blood had expanded more in patients with durable benefit (n of about 22, p = 0.022). Because the sample size was small (n of about 29) and many exploratory analyses were performed, the results are intended to be hypothesis-generating.

For this chain, trimming is 2 bases at the V end and 5 bases at the J end, and the number of junction bases without a gene match is 3. The CDR3 runs 14 amino acids, cysteine and phenylalanine included. Kept here is only the CDR3 DNA, which spans 42 bases and is read in frame from base 1. CDR1 and CDR2, per the germline V gene (reference sequence), are SGHNT and YYREEE. Sequences were derived from PBMCs, sampled around atezolizumab (anti-PD-L1) treatment. Rearrangement joined TRBV5-4 to TRBJ2-2; TRBD1 matches 7 bases in the middle. The clonotype comes from a man aged 60-69 years with urothelial cancer. Here is the DNA: TGTGCCAGCAGCTTAAACAGGGGAACCGGGGAGCTGTTTTTT. Its product reads: CASSLNRGTGELFF.